The entry below describes one T cell receptor (beta chain). Its target antigen remains unknown. No quality values exist for individual bases; no much larger clone is one base distant. TCRbeta CDR3 regions were amplified from genomic DNA using the immunoSEQ Assay, a bias-controlled multiplex PCR. In the original analysis: Nucleated cell counts per sample were estimated from amplification of reference gene primers within the assay. To quantify the absolute abundance of each unique TCRbeta CDR3 rearrangement, sequence reads were collapsed and filtered. For each sample, productive Simpson clonality was calculated as the square root of Simpson's diversity index across productive rearrangements. The clones in this table, taken by TCRdb from immuneACCESS, are in-frame only. Not every clone is retained; where verified, under half of the shortfall comes from an unresolved V gene, and the cause of the rest is unknown. Clone size and V and J calls were adopted from that table, with D and trimming inferred from the DNA. Counted in this sample were about 300,000 clones; about 87% of them appeared once. Of the sample, over 6% falls within the top ten clones.

These data come from a study of blood T cell repertoires in COVID-19 (dated by TCRdb to 2020 to 2022). Regarding the complete study: Samples from collaborators originated in the United States, Italy and Spain and spanned both the acute and convalescent phases of COVID-19. The material from the prospective study consisted of cDNA or gDNA derived from T cells, B-cell-depleted T cells, or PBMCs. The dataset comprised deeply sampled blood TCRbeta repertoires from subjects exposed to, actively infected with, or recovered from COVID-19. The repertoires were made available in a free public database intended to serve as a resource for research on the immune response to SARS-CoV-2. The samples were drawn from the first 160 participants of the ongoing ImmuneRACE study and from 950 to 1,500 subjects provided by 6 global collaborators. The sample metadata nearly always contained a de-identified subject ID, COVID-19 status, age in years and sex. Where available, HLA class I and class II types were obtained from metadata supplied by the sample provider rather than from assay-based typing.

Another Seattle source contributed samples from volunteer blood donors who had recovered from COVID-19. Collaborating institutions collected whole blood in K2EDTA tubes following their own protocols. For TCRbeta analysis, collaborators shipped samples in one of three forms: frozen whole blood, isolated PBMCs, or DNA extracted from either of those sample types. Study-wide findings and limitations: How much clinical and demographic metadata was included differed by source and by participant, and the metadata was provided uncurated.

This sequence originates from a woman aged 25 to 39 who had recovered from COVID-19. The sequenced sample was peripheral blood.

The DNA reads as follows: TGTGCCAGCAGTCTTCAGAGGGGGGAGGGACAGCCCCAGCATTTT. This is translated as CASSLQRGEGQPQHF. The chain was built from TRBV2 and TRBJ1-5; matching of 6 bases hints at TRBD1 as the D gene. The germline V gene provides CDR1 SNHLY and CDR2 FYNNEI. Trimming removed 5 bases from V and 7 bases from J, leaving 18 bases between the germline ends. Inclusive of the bounding cysteine and phenylalanine, the CDR3 is 15 residues long. Just CDR3 DNA is preserved here, 45 bases in frame from base 1.